This TCR beta chain derives from a study of cytomegalovirus exposure and HLA in healthy donors. Study-level findings and limits: When presence/absence was analysed, sequencing depth was taken to be roughly uniform across donors. TCR beta V- and J-gene trimming, according to a later analysis, was linked to a missense DCLRE1C variant.

PCR amplification relied on 60 Vbeta primers (plus 13 Jbeta primers). This table comes from immunoSEQ multiplex PCR, and its TCRdb copy is limited to in-frame clones, with some not included. The top ten clones hold about 1.5% of a sample with 60,000 to 65,000 clones, around 87% of them seen once. Concerning this clone: Its antigen is as yet unknown. This same CDR3 is encoded by further DNA sequences in the sample.

The CDR3 is 10 residues long. The V gene's germline CDR1 is SQVTM and CDR2 ANQGSEA. Trimming removed 6 bases from V and 6 bases from J; junction bases left unmatched: 2. This chain links TRBV29-1 with TRBJ2-7, with 7 bases identical to TRBD1. This receptor was taken from a man between 18 and 29 years old in good health and CMV-seronegative. The sequenced sample consisted of PBMCs. For the CDR3, the DNA is TGCAGCGTAAGGACAGGCGAGCAGTACTTC. Amino acid sequence: CSVRTGEQYF.